The entry that follows covers one T cell receptor beta chain sequence. Trimming at V came to 1 base and at J to 7 bases, leaving 7 bases not matched to a gene. CDR3 size: 15 residues. Germline CDR1 and CDR2: SGHVS and FQNEAQ. This entry is derived from a study of OX40 agonist ivuxolimab in advanced cancers. Here immunoSEQ multiplex PCR was the method, and the copy in TCRdb shows in-frame clones only, minus some. The sample lists some 100,000 clones; just over 90% were seen once. The input for sequencing was CD4+ or CD8+ T cells sorted from blood, taken in a trial of the OX40 agonist ivuxolimab. This TCR was recovered from an adult with an advanced solid tumor such as melanoma, head and neck, liver or kidney cancer. The rearrangement links TRBV7-8 to TRBJ2-7, with 10 nucleotides matching TRBD2. CDR3: CASSLGPSGSREQYF. The CDR3 coding sequence is TGTGCCAGCAGCTTAGGGCCTAGCGGGAGTCGAGAGCAGTACTTC. The variable domain in full, with the rest retrieved from reference TRBV7-8 and TRBJ2-7, is GAGVSQSPRYKVAKRGQDVALRCDPISGHVSLFWYQQALGQGPEFLTYFQNEAQLDKSGLPSDRFFAERPEGSVSTLKIQRTQQEDSAVYLCASSLGPSGSREQYFGPGTRLTVT.